This entry is about one TCR beta chain. The source of the sample is a study of blood T cell repertoires in COVID-19. Study as a whole: In each case, the material was cDNA or gDNA derived from T cells, B-cell-depleted T cells, or PBMCs.

Authors' analysis steps: How many nucleated cells were present was estimated from reference gene primer amplification. Produced via immunoSEQ multiplex PCR; TCRdb's table is partial and in-frame only. V, J and clone size are those of that table, while D and trimming were read from the DNA. The sample records 150,000 to 200,000 clones, roughly four fifths being singletons. Germline CDR1 reads KGHDR; CDR2 reads SFDVKD. Losses at the gene ends were 3 bases for V and 7 bases for J; bases not matched to a gene: 9. The CDR3 loop spans 17 amino acids. The receptor was derived from a woman between 70 and 85 years old with COVID-19, enrolled during active disease. Sequences were obtained from peripheral blood. The chain recombines TRBV24-1 with TRBJ2-1; the match to TRBD2 covers 12 bases. The CDR3, as DNA: TGTGCCACCAGTGATCCCCCGCTAGCGGGAGGGTTGAATGAGCAGTTCTTC. This translates into CATSDPPLAGGLNEQFF.